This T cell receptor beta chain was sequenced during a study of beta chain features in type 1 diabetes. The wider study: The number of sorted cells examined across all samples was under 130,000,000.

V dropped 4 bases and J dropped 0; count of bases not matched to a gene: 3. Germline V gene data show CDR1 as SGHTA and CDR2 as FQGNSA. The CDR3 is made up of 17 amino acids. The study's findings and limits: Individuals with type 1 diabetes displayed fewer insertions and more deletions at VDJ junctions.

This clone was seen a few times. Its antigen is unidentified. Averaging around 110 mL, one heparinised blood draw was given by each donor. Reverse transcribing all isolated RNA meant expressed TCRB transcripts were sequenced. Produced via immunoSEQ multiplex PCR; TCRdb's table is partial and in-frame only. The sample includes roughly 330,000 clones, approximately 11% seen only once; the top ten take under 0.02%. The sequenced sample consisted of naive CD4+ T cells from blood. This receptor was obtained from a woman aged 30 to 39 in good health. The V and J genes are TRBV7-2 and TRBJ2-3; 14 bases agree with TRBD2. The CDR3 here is CASSSRTSGGSTDTQYF. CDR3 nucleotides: TGTGCCAGCAGCTCCCGGACTAGCGGGGGGAGCACAGATACGCAGTATTTT.